A single T cell receptor beta chain is shown here with its context. Noted treatment: randomized to nivolumab then ipilimumab (arm A) or the reverse (arm B). Patients had received no earlier DNA-damaging chemotherapy. The data were taken from a study of sequential checkpoint blockade in melanoma. Repertoires were generated with immunoSEQ multiplex PCR, while TCRdb's copy carries only in-frame clones and drops some. The table records fewer than 20,000 clones, approximately 57% of them present only once. The CDR3 spans 13 residues. J lost 10 bases, V lost 6 bases, and 8 bases had no gene match. Germline V gives CDR1 SEHNR, CDR2 FQNEAQ (reference sequence).

This chain links TRBV7-9 with TRBJ2-2; 7 positions agree with TRBD2. The source of this sequence is a human donor with melanoma. The specimen comprised CD8+ T cells sorted from blood (inferred from file names), sampled from a patient given nivolumab and ipilimumab in sequence. In DNA form, the CDR3 reads TGTGCCAGCAGTTACGGGGACTACGAGGAGCTGTTTTTT. It codes for CASSYGDYEELFF.